This T cell receptor beta chain was observed in a study of vaccination and CD4 T cells after COVID-19. Looking at the study overall: Cultures that served as controls received a CEFX pool, an HIV-1 Nef pool, or no peptide.

With termini counted, the CDR3 has 20 amino acids. Sequencing of the DNA from cultured CD4+ T cells was carried out with the Oncomine TCR Beta short-read assay. It was from cultured CD4+ T cells that genomic DNA was extracted. Via MiXCR, TCRdb re-called the PCR reads, giving one row per CDR3 protein. This table holds approximately 15,000 distinct CDR3 sequences, more than 35% found once. Documented treatment: approximately 9-day PBMC culture with coronavirus spike peptide pools or control peptides (ViraFEST assay). In regard to this clonotype: The antigen remains unidentified. The limits of the CDR3 on the DNA are not certain, so only TCRdb's listed CDR3 is given.

The sequencing here drew on CD4+ T cells from blood, cultured in vitro, taken before SARS-CoV-2 vaccination. The chain carries TRBV7-5 and TRBJ2-3; TRBD2, the table's D call, was not compared with the DNA. TRBV7-5 is shown as a pseudogene. The TCR comes from a human donor who had recovered from COVID-19. The CDR3 here is CISVPEARRRAGVFTDTQYF.